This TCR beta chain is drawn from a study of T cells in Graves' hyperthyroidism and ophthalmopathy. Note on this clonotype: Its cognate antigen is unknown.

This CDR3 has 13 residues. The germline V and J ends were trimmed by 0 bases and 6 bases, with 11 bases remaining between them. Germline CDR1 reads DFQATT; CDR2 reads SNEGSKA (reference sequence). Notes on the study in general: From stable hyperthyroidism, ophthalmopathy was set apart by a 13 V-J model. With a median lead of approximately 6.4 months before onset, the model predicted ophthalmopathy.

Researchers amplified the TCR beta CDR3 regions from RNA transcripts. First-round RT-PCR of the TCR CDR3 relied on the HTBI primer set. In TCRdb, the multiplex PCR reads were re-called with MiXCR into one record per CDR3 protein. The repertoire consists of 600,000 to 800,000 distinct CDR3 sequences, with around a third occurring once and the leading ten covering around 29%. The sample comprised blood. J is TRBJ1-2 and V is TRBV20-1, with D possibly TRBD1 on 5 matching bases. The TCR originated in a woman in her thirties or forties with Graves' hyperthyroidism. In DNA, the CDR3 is TGCAGTGCTAGAGAGGTGGGGCCGGATGGCTACACCTTC. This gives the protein CSAREVGPDGYTF.